This T cell receptor (beta chain) was sequenced in a study of blood T cell repertoires in COVID-19. This CDR3 spans 11 amino acids. Trimming removed 8 bases from V and 1 base from J, with 5 bases in between. CDR1 and CDR2 from the germline V gene are KGHDR and SFDVKD. This table comes from immunoSEQ multiplex PCR, and its TCRdb copy is limited to in-frame clones, with some not included. The table records 300,000 to 450,000 clones, approximately 89% of them present only once. There are a few counts of this clone. This chain uses TRBV24-1 with TRBJ2-7; D not resolved. The sequencing sample was made of peripheral blood. The sequence was obtained from a woman younger than 45 with COVID-19, enrolled during active disease. The CDR3 here is CATTASYEQYF. In nucleotides, the CDR3 is TGTGCCACCACAGCGTCCTACGAGCAGTACTTC.